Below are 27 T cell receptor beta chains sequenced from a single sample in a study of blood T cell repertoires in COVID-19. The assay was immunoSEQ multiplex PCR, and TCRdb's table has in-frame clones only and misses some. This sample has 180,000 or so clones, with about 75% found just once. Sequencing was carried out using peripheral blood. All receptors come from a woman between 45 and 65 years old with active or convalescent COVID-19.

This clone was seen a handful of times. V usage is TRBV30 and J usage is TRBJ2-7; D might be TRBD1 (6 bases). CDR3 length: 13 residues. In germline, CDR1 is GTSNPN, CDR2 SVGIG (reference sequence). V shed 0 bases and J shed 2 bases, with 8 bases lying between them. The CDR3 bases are TGTGCCTGGAGTGTACAGGGTGCCTACGAGCAGTACTTC. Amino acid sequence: CAWSVQGAYEQYF. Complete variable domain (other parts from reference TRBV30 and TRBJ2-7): SQTIHQWPATLVQPVGSPLSLECTVEGTSNPNLYWYRQAAGRGLQLLFYSVGIGQISSEVPQNLSASRPQDRQFILSSKKLLLSDSGFYLCAWSVQGAYEQYFGPGTRLTVT.

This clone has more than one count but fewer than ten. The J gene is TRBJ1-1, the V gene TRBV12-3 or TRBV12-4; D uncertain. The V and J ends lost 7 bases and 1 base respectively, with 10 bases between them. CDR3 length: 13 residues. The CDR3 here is CASNVRRNTEAFF. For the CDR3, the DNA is TGTGCCAGCAATGTTCGGAGGAACACTGAAGCTTTCTTT.

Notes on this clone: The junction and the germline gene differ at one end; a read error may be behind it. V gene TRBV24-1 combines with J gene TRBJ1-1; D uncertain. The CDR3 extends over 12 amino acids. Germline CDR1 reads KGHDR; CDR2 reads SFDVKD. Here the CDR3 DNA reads TGTGCCACCAGTGATTTTATCGGGTCTCTAAACTTT. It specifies CATSDFIGSLNF.

The CDR3 coding sequence is TGTGCCAGCTCACCTATACTGGGGGGCACTGAAGCTTTCTTT. It codes for CASSPILGGTEAFF. The rearrangement links TRBV18 to TRBJ1-1, with TRBD1 as a possible D gene (5 bases). The CDR3 covers 14 residues. The germline CDR1 and CDR2 sequences are KGHSH and LQKENI. V was clipped by 3 bases and J by 4 bases, with 12 bases between them.

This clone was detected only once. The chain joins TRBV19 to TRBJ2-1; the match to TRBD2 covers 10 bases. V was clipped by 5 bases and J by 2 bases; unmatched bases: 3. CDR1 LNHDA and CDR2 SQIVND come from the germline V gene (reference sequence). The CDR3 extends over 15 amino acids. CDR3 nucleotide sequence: TGTGCCAGTAGTGTGGGGACTAGCGCCTACAATGAGCAGTTCTTC. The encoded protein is CASSVGTSAYNEQFF.

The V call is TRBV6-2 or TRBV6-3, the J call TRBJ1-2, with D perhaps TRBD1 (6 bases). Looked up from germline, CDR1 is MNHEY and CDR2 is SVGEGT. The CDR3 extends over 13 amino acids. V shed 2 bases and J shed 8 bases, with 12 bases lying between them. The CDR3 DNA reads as TGTGCCAGCAGTTACGCGACAGGTTTGGGCTACACCTTC. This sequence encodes CASSYATGLGYTF.

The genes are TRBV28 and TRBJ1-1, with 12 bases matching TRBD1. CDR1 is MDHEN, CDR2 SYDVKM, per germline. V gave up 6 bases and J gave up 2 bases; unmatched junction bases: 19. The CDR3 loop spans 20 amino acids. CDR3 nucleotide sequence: TGTGCCAGCAGCCGTCCACGCTCCTCCGGGACAGGGGGCGGAAACACTGAAGCTTTCTTT. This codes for CASSRPRSSGTGGGNTEAFF.

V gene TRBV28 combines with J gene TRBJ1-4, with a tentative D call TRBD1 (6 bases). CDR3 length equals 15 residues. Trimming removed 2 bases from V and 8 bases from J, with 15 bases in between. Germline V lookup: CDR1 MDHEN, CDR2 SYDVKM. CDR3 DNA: TGTGCCAGCAGTTTAGGGGCAGGGGTTTCCGAAAAACTGTTTTTT. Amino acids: CASSLGAGVSEKLFF.

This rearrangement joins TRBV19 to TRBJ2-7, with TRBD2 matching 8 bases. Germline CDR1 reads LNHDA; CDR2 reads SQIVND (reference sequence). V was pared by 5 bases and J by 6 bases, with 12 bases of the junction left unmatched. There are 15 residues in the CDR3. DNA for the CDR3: TGTGCCAGTAGTCCCGGCCGGACTAGCCGTAGCGAGCAGTACTTC. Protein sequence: CASSPGRTSRSEQYF.

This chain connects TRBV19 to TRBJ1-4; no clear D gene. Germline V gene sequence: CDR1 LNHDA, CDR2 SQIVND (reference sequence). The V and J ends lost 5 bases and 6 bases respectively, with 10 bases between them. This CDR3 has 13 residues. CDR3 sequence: CASSGQIYEKLFF. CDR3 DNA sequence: TGTGCCAGTAGTGGGCAGATTTATGAAAAACTGTTTTTT.

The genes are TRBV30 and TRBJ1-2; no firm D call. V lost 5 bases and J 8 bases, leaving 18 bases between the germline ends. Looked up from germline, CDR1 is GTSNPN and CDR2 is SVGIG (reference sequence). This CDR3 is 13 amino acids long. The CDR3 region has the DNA TGTGCCTGGGCCGAGGAGGCCCGGGAGGGCTACACCTTC. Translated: CAWAEEAREGYTF. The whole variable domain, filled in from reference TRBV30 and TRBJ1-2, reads SQTIHQWPATLVQPVGSPLSLECTVEGTSNPNLYWYRQAAGRGLQLLFYSVGIGQISSEVPQNLSASRPQDRQFILSSKKLLLSDSGFYLCAWAEEAREGYTFGSGTRLTVV.

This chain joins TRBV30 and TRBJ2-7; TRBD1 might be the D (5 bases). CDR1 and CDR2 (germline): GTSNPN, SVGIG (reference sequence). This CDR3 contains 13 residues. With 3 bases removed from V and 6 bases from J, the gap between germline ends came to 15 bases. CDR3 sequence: CAWSRNQGSEQYF. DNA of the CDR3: TGTGCCTGGAGCCGGAATCAGGGTTCCGAGCAGTACTTC.

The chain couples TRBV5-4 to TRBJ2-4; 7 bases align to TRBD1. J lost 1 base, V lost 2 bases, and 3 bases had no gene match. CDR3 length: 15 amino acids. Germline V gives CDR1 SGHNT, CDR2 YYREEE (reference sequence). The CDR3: CASSLGGQAKNIQYF. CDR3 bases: TGTGCCAGCAGCTTAGGGGGACAGGCCAAAAACATTCAGTACTTC.

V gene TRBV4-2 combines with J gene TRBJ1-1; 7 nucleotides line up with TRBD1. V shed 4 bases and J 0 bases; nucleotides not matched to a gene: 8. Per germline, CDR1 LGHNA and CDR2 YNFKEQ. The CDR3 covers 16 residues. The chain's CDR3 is CASSRAKQGMNTEAFF. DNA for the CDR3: TGTGCCAGCAGCCGAGCAAAACAGGGGATGAACACTGAAGCTTTCTTT.

The CDR3 here is CASNDRAGGNQPQHF. The CDR3 DNA reads TGTGCCAGTAATGACAGGGCGGGTGGCAATCAGCCCCAGCATTTT. The chain employs TRBV19 and TRBJ1-5; 7 bases map to TRBD1. CDR1 and CDR2 (germline): LNHDA, SQIVND (reference sequence). With V trimmed by 7 bases and J by 2 bases, 8 bases remained unmatched. The CDR3 runs 15 residues.

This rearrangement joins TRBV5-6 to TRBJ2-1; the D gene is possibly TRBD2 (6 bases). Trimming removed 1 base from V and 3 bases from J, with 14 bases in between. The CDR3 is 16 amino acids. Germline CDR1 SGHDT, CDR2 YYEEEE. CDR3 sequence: CASSLPVIADYNEQFF. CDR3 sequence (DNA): TGTGCCAGCAGCTTGCCTGTAATAGCGGACTACAATGAGCAGTTCTTC.

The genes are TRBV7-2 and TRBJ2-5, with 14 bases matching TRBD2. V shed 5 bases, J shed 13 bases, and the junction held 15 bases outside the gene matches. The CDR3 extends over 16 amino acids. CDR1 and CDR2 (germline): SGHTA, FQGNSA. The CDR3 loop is CASSLHPTSGGAGSYF. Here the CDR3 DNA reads TGTGCCAGCAGCCTACACCCGACTAGCGGGGGGGCCGGGTCGTACTTC.

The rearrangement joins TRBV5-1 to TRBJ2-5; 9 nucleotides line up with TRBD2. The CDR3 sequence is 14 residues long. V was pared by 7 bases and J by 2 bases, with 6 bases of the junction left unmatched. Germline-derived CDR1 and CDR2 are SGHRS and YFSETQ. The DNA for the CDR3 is TGCGCCAGCCAGCGGGGGGTTGGACAAGAGACCCAGTACTTC. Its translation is CASQRGVGQETQYF.

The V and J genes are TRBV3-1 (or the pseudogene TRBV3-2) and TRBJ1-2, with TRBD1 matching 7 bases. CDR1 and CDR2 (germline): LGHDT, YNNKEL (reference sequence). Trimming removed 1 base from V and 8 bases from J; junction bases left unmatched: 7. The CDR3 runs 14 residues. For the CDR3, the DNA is TGTGCCAGCAGCCAAGGGGGAGCAGGGGGAGGCTACACCTTC. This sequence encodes CASSQGGAGGGYTF.

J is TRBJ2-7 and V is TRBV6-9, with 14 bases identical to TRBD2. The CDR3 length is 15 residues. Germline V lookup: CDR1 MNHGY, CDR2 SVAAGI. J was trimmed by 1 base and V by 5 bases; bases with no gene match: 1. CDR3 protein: CASSRTSGRSYEQYF. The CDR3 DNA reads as TGTGCCAGCAGTAGGACTAGCGGGAGGTCCTACGAGCAGTACTTC.

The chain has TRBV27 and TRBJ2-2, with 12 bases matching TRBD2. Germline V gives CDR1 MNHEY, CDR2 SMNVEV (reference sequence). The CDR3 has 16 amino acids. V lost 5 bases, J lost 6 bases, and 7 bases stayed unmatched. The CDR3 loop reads CASSPLTSGSAGELFF. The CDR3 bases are TGTGCCAGCAGTCCCCTGACTAGCGGGAGCGCCGGGGAGCTGTTTTTT.

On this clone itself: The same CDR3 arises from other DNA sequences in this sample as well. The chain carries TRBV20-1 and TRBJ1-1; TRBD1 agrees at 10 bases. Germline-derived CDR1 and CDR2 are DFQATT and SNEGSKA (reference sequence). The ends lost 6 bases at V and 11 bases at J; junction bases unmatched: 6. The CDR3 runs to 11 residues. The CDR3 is CSAQDRGLAFF. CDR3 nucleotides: TGCAGTGCGCAAGACAGGGGGCTGGCTTTCTTT.

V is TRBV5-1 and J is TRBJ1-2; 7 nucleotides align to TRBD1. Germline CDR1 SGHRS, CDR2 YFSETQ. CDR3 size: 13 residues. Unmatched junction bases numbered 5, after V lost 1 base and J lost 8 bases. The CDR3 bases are TGCGCCAGCAGCTTGACAGGGGTTGAGGGCTACACCTTC. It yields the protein CASSLTGVEGYTF.

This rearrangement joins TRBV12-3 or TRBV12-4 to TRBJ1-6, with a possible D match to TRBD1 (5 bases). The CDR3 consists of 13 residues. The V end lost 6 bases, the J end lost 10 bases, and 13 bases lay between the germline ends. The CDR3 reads CASRSQGRSPLHF. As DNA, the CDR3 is TGTGCCAGCAGGTCCCAGGGTAGATCACCCCTCCACTTT.

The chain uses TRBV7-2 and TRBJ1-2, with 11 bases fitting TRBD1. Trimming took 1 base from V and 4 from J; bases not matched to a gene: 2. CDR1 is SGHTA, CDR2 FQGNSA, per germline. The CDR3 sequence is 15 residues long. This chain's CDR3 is CASSLGTGGSYGYTF. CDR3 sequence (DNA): TGTGCCAGCAGCTTAGGGACAGGGGGCTCCTATGGCTACACCTTC. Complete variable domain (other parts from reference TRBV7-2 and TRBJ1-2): GAGVSQSPSNKVTEKGKDVELRCDPISGHTALYWYRQSLGQGLEFLIYFQGNSAPDKSGLPSDRFSAERTGGSVSTLTIQRTQQEDSAVYLCASSLGTGGSYGYTFGSGTRLTVV.

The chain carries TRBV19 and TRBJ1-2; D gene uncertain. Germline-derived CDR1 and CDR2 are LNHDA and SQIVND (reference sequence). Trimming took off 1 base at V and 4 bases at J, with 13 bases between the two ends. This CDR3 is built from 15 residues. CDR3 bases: TGTGCCAGTAGTATAGTCTACGGACTAGGCTATGGCTACACCTTC. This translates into CASSIVYGLGYGYTF.

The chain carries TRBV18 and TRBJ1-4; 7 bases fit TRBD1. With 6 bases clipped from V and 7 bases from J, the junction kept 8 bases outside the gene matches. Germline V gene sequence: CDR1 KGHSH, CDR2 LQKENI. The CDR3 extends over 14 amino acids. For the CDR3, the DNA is TGTGCCAGCTCCAGACAGGGCGTAGGTGAAAAACTGTTTTTT. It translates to CASSRQGVGEKLFF.